A single sample is the source of the 5 T cell receptor beta chains below, sequenced in a study of CD8 T cells in ankylosing spondylitis. Overall study findings and caveats: A TCR beta motif of seven or eight highly homologous variants appeared characteristic of ankylosing spondylitis blood.

Their specific antigens are unknown. From the 5' RACE reads, TCRdb called clonotypes with MiXCR, one entry per CDR3 protein. Of 750,000 to 850,000 distinct CDR3 sequences detected, 12% appear once; the ten largest clones hold under 0.6%. The sequenced material came from blood, either unsorted or a sorted T cell fraction (not recorded which). The receptors originated from a male donor with ankylosing spondylitis.

In this sample, this clonotype turned up a few times. The rearrangement links TRBV7-3 to TRBJ1-1; D not certain. This CDR3 is built from 13 residues. CDR1 is SGHTA and CDR2 is FQGTGA in the germline V gene. Between the trimmed V and J ends, which lost 0 bases and 3 bases, there was a span of 5 bases. CDR3 protein: CASSLTRYTEAFF. The DNA of the CDR3 is TGTGCCAGCAGCTTAACCAGGTACACTGAAGCTTTCTTT. The whole variable domain, filled in from reference TRBV7-3 and TRBJ1-1, reads GAGVSQTPSNKVTEKGKYVELRCDPISGHTALYWYRQSLGQGPEFLIYFQGTGAADDSGLPNDRFFAVRPEGSVSTLKIQRTERGDSAVYLCASSLTRYTEAFFGQGTRLTVV.

This clonotype was recorded many times. This sequence joins TRBV6-2 or TRBV6-3 and TRBJ1-5; possible D gene TRBD1, 5 bases. The CDR3 covers 13 residues. Germline CDR1 reads MNHEY; CDR2 reads SVGEGT. The CDR3 is CAIGAYSNQPQHF. In nucleotides, the CDR3 is TGTGCGATCGGGGCCTATAGCAATCAGCCCCAGCATTTT.

The sample holds many counts of this clonotype. V and J are TRBV4-3 and TRBJ2-7, with a possible D match to TRBD2 (6 bases). The CDR3 is made up of 16 amino acids. Germline V gene data show CDR1 as LGHNA and CDR2 as YSLEER. Trimming shortened V by 2 bases and J by 1 base, and 15 bases separated the two germline ends. The CDR3 DNA sequence: TGCGCCAGCAGCCAACAAGTGGGGGGTTGGTCCTACGAGCAGTACTTC. The encoded protein is CASSQQVGGWSYEQYF.

This clonotype was picked up many times. The V gene is TRBV29-1, the J gene TRBJ1-5, with a tentative D call TRBD1 (6 bases). Germline V gives CDR1 SQVTM, CDR2 ANQGSEA. V lost 5 bases and J 4 bases, leaving 9 bases between the germline ends. The CDR3 is 12 amino acids. DNA of the CDR3: TGCAGCGTTAAAACAGGGAATCAGCCCCAGCATTTT. This sequence encodes CSVKTGNQPQHF.

The chain couples TRBV6-1 to TRBJ2-7; no firm D call. The CDR3 totals 14 residues. The germline CDR1 and CDR2 sequences are MNHNS and SASEGT. The ends were cut back, 0 bases at V and 2 bases at J, with 8 bases in the middle. CDR3 nucleotide sequence: TGTGCCAGCAGTGAAGCGCTGACCACCTACGAGCAGTACTTC. Amino acid sequence: CASSEALTTYEQYF.